Below, one TCR beta chain is given with its context. Its antigen is not identified. The record originates from a study of cytomegalovirus exposure and HLA in healthy donors. Study-wide context: Early on, a data release was issued that held 80 million or so unique TCRs from HLA-typed donors.

Amplification used 60 Vbeta primers and 13 Jbeta primers. Data came from immunoSEQ multiplex PCR; TCRdb stores just in-frame clones and leaves some out. Found here are tens of thousands of clones, approximately 68% of them singletons; the top ten hold more than 5%. Findings of the study overall: Diagnosis of cytomegalovirus status made by the classifier reportedly showed high specificity and sensitivity. Presence/absence analyses supposed approximately even sequencing depth among donors.

There are 15 residues in the CDR3. V dropped 5 bases and J dropped 3 bases, with 16 bases sitting between them. CDR1 is LGHNA and CDR2 is YSLEER in the germline V gene. This clonotype originated in a boy aged 5-17 years in good health and CMV-seropositive. Sequenced: PBMCs. The V and J genes are TRBV4-3 and TRBJ1-2, with D perhaps TRBD1 (5 bases). CDR3 protein: CASSSRVGRDYGYTF. As DNA, the CDR3 is TGCGCCAGCAGCTCCAGGGTTGGTAGGGACTATGGCTACACCTTC.